The rows below give T cell receptor beta chains drawn from one sample of a study of control samples from healthy donors and cancer patients. Sequencing was performed with immunoSEQ multiplex PCR; in TCRdb, only in-frame clones are kept and a portion is missing. Of 25,000 to 35,000 clones listed, roughly 94% are singletons. The sample comprised blood. These receptors were taken from a man aged 55 to 70 in good health. Both conserved end residues are part of each CDR3.

J | V | CDR3
TRBJ1-1 | TRBV19 | CASHAAAGGTEAFF
TRBJ2-7 | TRBV7-9 | CASTSGQAVGEQYF
TRBJ2-5 | TRBV7-2 | CASSLSGGGPQETQYF
TRBJ1-2 | TRBV7-8 | CASSLVGANYGYTF
TRBJ2-5 | TRBV27 | CASSPRGGLTGETQYF
TRBJ1-1 | TRBV6-5 | CASSYGTGDTGTEAFF
TRBJ1-2 | TRBV10-3 | CAINTDRGFNGYTF
TRBJ2-5 | TRBV7-2 | CASRLTGTQETQYF
TRBJ1-1 | TRBV3-1/TRBV3-2 | CASSQVHREDTEAFF
TRBJ2-3 | TRBV7-2 | CASVSRRADTQYF
TRBJ1-1 | TRBV20-1 | CSVDRGTEAFF
TRBJ1-1 | TRBV18 | CASSPPTELQNTEAFF
TRBJ2-1 | TRBV9 | CASSVGLAGPNEQFF
TRBJ1-3 | TRBV3-1/TRBV3-2 | CASSPEDVVHTIYF
TRBJ1-3 | TRBV6-2/TRBV6-3 | CASSTGLTRSSGNTIYF
TRBJ2-2 | TRBV11-2 | CASSLRFGTADTGELFF
TRBJ1-1 | TRBV10-3 | CAISVGQEAFF